These 28 T cell receptor beta chains share one sample of origin, sequenced in a study of T cells in localized non-small cell lung cancer. Generated by immunoSEQ multiplex PCR, the TCRdb table keeps only in-frame clones and is missing some. The profile shows around 26,000 clones, 90% of them singletons. The specimen comprised peripheral blood, sampled before any cancer treatment. These receptors all stem from a woman aged 35-75 years with stage I lung adenocarcinoma.

The chain recombines TRBV10-2 with TRBJ1-5; a weak D match, TRBD1 (6 bases). There are 13 residues in the CDR3. CDR1 and CDR2 (germline): WSHSY, SAAADI. Trimming took 6 bases from V and 3 from J, leaving 9 bases between them. This CDR3 reads CASRRTDNQPQHF. Written as DNA, the CDR3 is TGCGCCAGCAGAAGGACAGACAATCAGCCCCAGCATTTT.

The genes are TRBV28 and TRBJ1-1, with D uncertain. Germline assignment: CDR1 MDHEN and CDR2 SYDVKM. The CDR3 loop spans 14 amino acids. V lost 10 bases and J lost 7, with 22 bases in between. The CDR3: CATTSSDGEGEAFF. CDR3 nucleotides: TGTGCCACCACATCCTCTGACGGGGAGGGTGAAGCTTTCTTT.

The V gene is TRBV10-2, the J gene TRBJ2-4, with D maybe TRBD1 (5 bases). CDR1 is WSHSY and CDR2 is SAAADI in the germline V gene. V was shortened by 8 bases and J by 4 bases, with 15 bases between the two germline ends. This CDR3 has 14 amino acids. The CDR3 DNA sequence: TGCGCCAGCCTCCAAGGGGCCTCAAAAAACATTCAGTACTTC. Translating it yields CASLQGASKNIQYF.

The chain carries TRBV7-8 and TRBJ2-5, with TRBD1 matching over 7 bases. Germline CDR1 reads SGHVS; CDR2 reads FQNEAQ. V gave up 5 bases and J gave up 3 bases; unmatched junction bases: 9. The CDR3 covers 15 residues. This CDR3 reads CASSPPPTGEETQYF. CDR3 nucleotide sequence: TGTGCCAGCAGCCCCCCCCCTACAGGGGAAGAGACCCAGTACTTC.

The V and J genes are TRBV5-1 and TRBJ2-5; no definite D call. Germline CDR1 is SGHRS and CDR2 is YFSETQ. V lost 4 bases, J lost 5 bases, and 12 bases lay in between. The CDR3 has 13 amino acids. In DNA, the CDR3 is TGCGCCAGCAGCGCCGATGCCATGGAGACCCAGTACTTC. This codes for CASSADAMETQYF.

The V and J genes are TRBV18 and TRBJ2-7; D remains unclear. The CDR3 runs to 15 residues. Germline CDR1 reads KGHSH; CDR2 reads LQKENI. Deletions cut 3 bases from V and 2 bases from J, with 14 bases between. This chain's CDR3 is CASSPLGSKTYEQYF. The CDR3 DNA is TGTGCCAGCTCACCCCTTGGGTCGAAAACCTACGAGCAGTACTTC.

The chain recombines TRBV10-2 with TRBJ2-1, with 9 bases lining up with TRBD1. Per the germline V gene, CDR1 is WSHSY and CDR2 is SAAADI. This CDR3 spans 16 amino acids. The ends lost 7 bases at V and 9 bases at J; junction bases unmatched: 16. CDR3 nucleotide sequence: TGCGCCAGCACTAACGAACAGGGGGCGCCTTATAGTGAGCAGTTCTTC. As protein: CASTNEQGAPYSEQFF.

The chain employs TRBV10-3 and TRBJ1-5; D unclear. The CDR3 has 13 residues. V dropped 5 bases and J dropped 1 base, with 6 bases sitting between them. Germline CDR1 is ENHRY and CDR2 is SYGVKD. CDR3 region: CAISSASNQPQHF. CDR3 nucleotides: TGTGCCATCAGTAGTGCGAGCAATCAGCCCCAGCATTTT.

The rearrangement links TRBV19 to TRBJ2-1; 7 bases match TRBD2. Germline CDR1 is LNHDA and CDR2 is SQIVND (reference sequence). This CDR3 has 16 residues. J gave up 4 bases and V 6 bases, and 12 bases lay outside the gene matches. CDR3 residues: CASSNGRASGYNEQFF. The CDR3 nucleotides are TGTGCCAGTAGCAATGGCCGGGCTAGCGGATACAATGAGCAGTTCTTC.

The chain combines TRBV7-2 with TRBJ1-2; 10 bases agree with TRBD1. With V trimmed by 5 bases and J by 8 bases, 8 bases remained unmatched. The CDR3 is 14 residues long. Germline loops: CDR1 SGHTA, CDR2 FQGNSA. CDR3 region: CASSPGTGARGYTF. DNA for the CDR3: TGTGCCAGCAGCCCCGGGACAGGGGCACGGGGCTACACCTTC.

The V call is TRBV30, the J call TRBJ2-7, with TRBD1 matching over 9 bases. The CDR3 sequence is 14 residues long. Germline trimming cut 0 bases from V and 3 bases from J; bases unmatched to any gene: 3. In germline, CDR1 is GTSNPN, CDR2 SVGIG (reference sequence). CDR3: CAWSVGQGNYEQYF. The CDR3 DNA reads TGTGCCTGGAGTGTAGGACAGGGGAACTACGAGCAGTACTTC.

This chain connects TRBV7-9 to TRBJ1-1, with no clear D. Germline V gene lookup returns CDR1 SEHNR and CDR2 FQNEAQ (reference sequence). V was cut by 4 bases and J by 3 bases, with 18 bases left in between. This CDR3 is 16 amino acids long. For the CDR3, the DNA is TGTGCCAGCAGCTCCAGCGTTGGAGCCGGGGACACTGAAGCTTTCTTT. It encodes CASSSSVGAGDTEAFF.

In its sample, this clone was seen once. The chain's CDR3 is CASSAPGLGSTDTQYF. For the CDR3, the DNA is TGTGCCAGCAGCGCTCCGGGACTAGGGAGCACAGATACGCAGTATTTT. This chain links TRBV9 with TRBJ2-3; 8 bases line up with TRBD2. This CDR3 has 16 amino acids. Germline V CDR1 and CDR2: SGDLS, YYNGEE. With V trimmed by 3 bases and J by 0 bases, 6 bases remained unmatched.

The V and J genes are TRBV5-1 and TRBJ1-4; D not resolved. V lost 0 bases and J lost 3, with 9 bases in between. The CDR3 consists of 15 residues. Germline CDR1 SGHRS, CDR2 YFSETQ. CDR3 sequence (DNA): TGCGCCAGCAGCTTGGAGCCCGCCGCTAATGAAAAACTGTTTTTT. Protein sequence: CASSLEPAANEKLFF.

CDR3 sequence: CASTKGANTEAFF. CDR3 sequence (DNA): TGTGCCAGCACCAAGGGGGCGAACACTGAAGCTTTCTTT. V and J are TRBV9 and TRBJ1-1; 7 nucleotides align to TRBD1. V was clipped by 6 bases and J by 1 base; unmatched bases: 3. CDR1 SGDLS and CDR2 YYNGEE come from the germline V gene. The length of the CDR3 is 13 residues. The entire variable domain, with the rest obtained from reference TRBV9 and TRBJ1-1, is as follows: DSGVTQTPKHLITATGQRVTLRCSPRSGDLSVYWYQQSLDQGLQFLIQYYNGEERAKGNILERFSAQQFPDLHSELNLSSLELGDSALYFCASTKGANTEAFFGQGTRLTVV.

The chain couples TRBV7-3 to TRBJ2-1, with D tentatively TRBD1 or TRBD2 (5 bases each). Trimming shortened V by 5 bases and J by 5 bases, and 13 bases separated the two germline ends. Germline V lookup: CDR1 SGHTA, CDR2 FQGTGA. The CDR3 totals 14 residues. The CDR3 here is CASSETGADNEQFF. In nucleotides, the CDR3 is TGTGCCAGCAGCGAGACCGGGGCAGACAATGAGCAGTTCTTC.

This chain joins TRBV2 and TRBJ1-4; D gene unclear. V was trimmed by 6 bases and J by 8 bases, leaving 19 bases between them. Germline CDR1 is SNHLY and CDR2 is FYNNEI. The CDR3 extends over 15 amino acids. This CDR3 reads CASRPVMIGEEKLFF. Here the CDR3 DNA reads TGTGCCAGCAGGCCCGTGATGATCGGAGAGGAAAAACTGTTTTTT.

The rearrangement links TRBV7-9 to TRBJ2-1; TRBD2 is a possible D gene (6 bases). V was shortened by 5 bases and J by 7 bases, with 9 bases between the two germline ends. Germline V gene data show CDR1 as SEHNR and CDR2 as FQNEAQ (reference sequence). The length of the CDR3 is 12 residues. This chain's CDR3 is CASSPGGNEQFF. As DNA, the CDR3 is TGTGCCAGCAGCCCCGGAGGGAATGAGCAGTTCTTC.

V and J are TRBV7-9 and TRBJ1-3; 7 bases line up with TRBD1. This CDR3 has 16 amino acids. Looked up from germline, CDR1 is SEHNR and CDR2 is FQNEAQ (reference sequence). V was pared by 2 bases and J by 2 bases, with 6 bases of the junction left unmatched. CDR3 DNA sequence: TGTGCCAGCAGCTTACAGGGGGGGTTGACTGGAAACACCATATATTTT. Its translation is CASSLQGGLTGNTIYF. The variable domain in full, with the rest retrieved from reference TRBV7-9 and TRBJ1-3, is DTGVSQNPRHKITKRGQNVTFRCDPISEHNRLYWYRQTLGQGPEFLTYFQNEAQLEKSRLLSDRFSAERPKGSFSTLEIQRTEQGDSAMYLCASSLQGGLTGNTIYFGEGSWLTVV.

The chain uses TRBV29-1 and TRBJ1-2; D is undetermined. V shed 2 bases and J shed 5 bases, with 6 bases lying between them. This CDR3 has 11 residues. Germline V gene lookup returns CDR1 SQVTM and CDR2 ANQGSEA. The CDR3 coding sequence is TGCAGCGTTGAAAGGAGTTATGGCTACACCTTC. Translated, it gives CSVERSYGYTF.

V usage is TRBV5-1 and J usage is TRBJ2-3; TRBD2 matches 12 bases. The V segment lost 5 bases and the J segment 3 bases; nucleotides outside the gene matches: 4. The CDR3 extends over 15 amino acids. CDR1 is SGHRS and CDR2 is YFSETQ in the germline V gene. The CDR3: CASSQTSGGTDTQYF. As DNA, the CDR3 is TGCGCCAGCAGTCAGACTAGCGGGGGAACAGATACGCAGTATTTT. Full variable domain (remainder filled in from reference TRBV5-1 and TRBJ2-3): KAGVTQTPRYLIKTRGQQVTLSCSPISGHRSVSWYQQTPGQGLQFLFEYFSETQRNKGNFPGRFSGRQFSNSRSEMNVSTLELGDSALYLCASSQTSGGTDTQYFGPGTRLTVL.

DNA for the CDR3: TGTGCCAGTAGTATTGGCAGGGGGGAAGACGAGCAGTACTTC. This translates into CASSIGRGEDEQYF. The J gene is TRBJ2-7, the V gene TRBV19; D might be TRBD1 (7 bases). There are 14 residues in the CDR3. Germline CDR1 and CDR2: LNHDA and SQIVND (reference sequence). Trimming shortened V by 3 bases and J by 5 bases, and 14 bases separated the two germline ends.

The chain joins TRBV7-2 to TRBJ1-3; no definite D call. Germline values: CDR1 SGHTA, CDR2 FQGNSA. V gave up 5 bases and J gave up 4 bases, with 15 bases separating them. The CDR3 is made up of 15 amino acids. The CDR3 coding sequence is TGTGCCAGCAGCCCCGAAGTAGGATCGGGAAACACCATATATTTT. It codes for CASSPEVGSGNTIYF.

Points on this clone: Germline is not matched at one junction end, which may reflect a read error. The chain joins TRBV5-5 to TRBJ1-2, with no clear D. This CDR3 has 13 residues. The germline gives CDR1 SGHKS, CDR2 YYEKEE (reference sequence). The CDR3 region is CASSQDFGNGYTF. The CDR3 region has the DNA TGCGCCAGCAGCCAAGATTTTGGGAATGGCTACACCTTC.

The CDR3 coding sequence is TGTGCCAGCAGATCGACAGGGAACCAGCCCCAGCATTTT. Its protein is CASRSTGNQPQHF. This chain uses TRBV27 with TRBJ1-5; TRBD1 matches at 7 bases. Germline lookup yields CDR1 MNHEY and CDR2 SMNVEV (reference sequence). The junction had 6 bases not matched to a gene; V was cut back by 6 bases and J by 7 bases. The CDR3 covers 13 residues.

This clone was seen once. The genes are TRBV5-1 and TRBJ1-5; D gene uncertain. Germline loops: CDR1 SGHRS, CDR2 YFSETQ. Trimming took 0 bases from V and 2 from J, leaving 6 bases between them. This CDR3 has 14 residues. CDR3 loop: CASSLDGRNQPQHF. CDR3 DNA sequence: TGCGCCAGCAGCTTGGACGGCCGCAATCAGCCCCAGCATTTT.

The CDR3 bases are TGTGCCAGCAGTTACACCTACCTCAGGGGGTACGAGCAGTACTTC. Its translation is CASSYTYLRGYEQYF. V is TRBV6-5 and J is TRBJ2-7; the match to TRBD1 covers 7 bases. This CDR3 spans 15 amino acids. Germline V gene sequence: CDR1 MNHEY, CDR2 SVGAGI. V trimming: 2 bases; J trimming: 4 bases; junction bases outside the gene matches: 8.

This rearrangement joins TRBV18 to TRBJ2-5; D remains unclear. The CDR3 loop spans 12 amino acids. Per the germline V gene, CDR1 is KGHSH and CDR2 is LQKENI. V lost 2 bases and J lost 4, with 5 bases in between. The DNA for the CDR3 is TGTGCCAGCTCACCAGGGCGAGAGACCCAGTACTTC. Its protein product is CASSPGRETQYF.